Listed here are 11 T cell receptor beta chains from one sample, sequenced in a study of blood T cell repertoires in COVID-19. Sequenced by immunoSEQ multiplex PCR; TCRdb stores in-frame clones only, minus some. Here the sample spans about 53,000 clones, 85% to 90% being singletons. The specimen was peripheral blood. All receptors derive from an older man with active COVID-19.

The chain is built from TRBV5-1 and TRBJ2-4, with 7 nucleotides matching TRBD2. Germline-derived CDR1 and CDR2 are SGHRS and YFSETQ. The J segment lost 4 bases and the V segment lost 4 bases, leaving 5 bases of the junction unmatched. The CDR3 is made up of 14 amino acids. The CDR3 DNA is TGCGCCAGCAGCCCGGGGGGAGAAAAAAACATTCAGTACTTC. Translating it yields CASSPGGEKNIQYF.

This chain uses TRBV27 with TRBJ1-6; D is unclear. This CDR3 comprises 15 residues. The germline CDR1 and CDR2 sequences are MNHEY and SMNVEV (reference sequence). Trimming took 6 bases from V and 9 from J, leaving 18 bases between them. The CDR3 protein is CASSLLQSEGSPLHF. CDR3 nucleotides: TGTGCCAGCAGCCTACTACAATCCGAGGGTTCACCCCTCCACTTT.

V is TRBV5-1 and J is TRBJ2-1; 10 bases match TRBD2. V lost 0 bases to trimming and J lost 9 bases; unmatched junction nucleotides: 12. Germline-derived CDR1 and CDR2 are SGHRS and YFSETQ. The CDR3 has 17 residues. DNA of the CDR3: TGCGCCAGCAGCTTGGGGATGAGCGGGGGGGCCTCGACTGAGCAGTTCTTC. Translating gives CASSLGMSGGASTEQFF.

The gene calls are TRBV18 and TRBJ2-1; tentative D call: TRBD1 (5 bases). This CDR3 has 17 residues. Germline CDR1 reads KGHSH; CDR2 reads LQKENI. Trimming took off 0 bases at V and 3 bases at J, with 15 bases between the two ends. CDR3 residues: CASSPPSGPADYNEQFF. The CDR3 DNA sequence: TGTGCCAGCTCACCACCCTCAGGGCCGGCAGACTACAATGAGCAGTTCTTC.

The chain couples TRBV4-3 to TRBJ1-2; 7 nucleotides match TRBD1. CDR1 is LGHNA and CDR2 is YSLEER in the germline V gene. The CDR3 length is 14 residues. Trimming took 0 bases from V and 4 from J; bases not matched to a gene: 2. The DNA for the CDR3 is TGCGCCAGCAGCCAAGAGGGGACAGCCTATGGCTACACCTTC. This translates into CASSQEGTAYGYTF.

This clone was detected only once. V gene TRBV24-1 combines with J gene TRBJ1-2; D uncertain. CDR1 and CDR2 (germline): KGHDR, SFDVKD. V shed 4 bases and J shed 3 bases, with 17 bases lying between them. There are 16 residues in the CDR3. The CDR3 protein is CATSDPPGEGDYGYTF. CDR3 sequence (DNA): TGTGCCACCAGTGACCCCCCCGGGGAAGGCGACTATGGCTACACCTTC.

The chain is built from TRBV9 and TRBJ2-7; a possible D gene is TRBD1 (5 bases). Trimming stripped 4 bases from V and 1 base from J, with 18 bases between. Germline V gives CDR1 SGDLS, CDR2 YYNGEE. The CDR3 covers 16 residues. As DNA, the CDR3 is TGTGCCAGCAGCCCCGACCCGACAGACTCTTCCTACGAGCAGTACTTC. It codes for CASSPDPTDSSYEQYF.

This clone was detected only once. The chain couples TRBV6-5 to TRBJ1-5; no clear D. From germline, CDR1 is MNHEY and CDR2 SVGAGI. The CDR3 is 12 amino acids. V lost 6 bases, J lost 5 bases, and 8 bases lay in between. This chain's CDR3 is CASRHTHQPQHF. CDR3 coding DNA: TGTGCCAGCAGACACACCCATCAGCCCCAGCATTTT.

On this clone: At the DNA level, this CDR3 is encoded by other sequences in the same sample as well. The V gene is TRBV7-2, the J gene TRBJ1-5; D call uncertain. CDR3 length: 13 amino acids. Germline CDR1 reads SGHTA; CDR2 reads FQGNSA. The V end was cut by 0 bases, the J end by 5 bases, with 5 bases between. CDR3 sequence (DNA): TGTGCCAGCAGCTTAGCCGGGGATCAGCCCCAGCATTTT. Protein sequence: CASSLAGDQPQHF.

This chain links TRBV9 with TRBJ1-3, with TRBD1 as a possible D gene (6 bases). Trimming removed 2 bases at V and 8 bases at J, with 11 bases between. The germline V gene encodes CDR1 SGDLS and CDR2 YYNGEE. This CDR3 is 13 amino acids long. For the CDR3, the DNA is TGTGCCAGCAGCGTCCGGGAGGGGGACACCATATATTTT. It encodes CASSVREGDTIYF.

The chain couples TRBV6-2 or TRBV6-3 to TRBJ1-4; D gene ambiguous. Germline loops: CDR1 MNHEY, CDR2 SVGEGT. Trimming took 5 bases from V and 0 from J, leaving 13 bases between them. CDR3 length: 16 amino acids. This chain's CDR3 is CASSDRDGATNEKLFF. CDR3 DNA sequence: TGTGCCAGCAGTGACCGGGATGGTGCAACTAATGAAAAACTGTTTTTT.